A single sample is the source of the 24 T cell receptor beta chains below, sequenced in a study of memory CD4+ T cells and cytomegalovirus serostatus. The repertoire was sequenced with immunoSEQ multiplex PCR; TCRdb's copy has only in-frame clones and lacks some. There are some 54,000 clones in the sample; around four fifths occur only once, and roughly 2% lies in the top ten. Single viable CD3+CD4+CD8-CD45RO+ cells were sorted as the memory CD4+ T cells. Source material: memory CD4+ T cells from blood. These TCRs come from an adult in good health and CMV-seropositive.

The V gene is TRBV15, the J gene TRBJ1-4; 9 nucleotides match TRBD1. The V gene end was trimmed by 1 base and the J gene end by 8 bases; junction bases not matched to a gene: 5. The CDR3 is 15 amino acids. CDR1 LNHNV and CDR2 YYDKDF come from the germline V gene (reference sequence). DNA for the CDR3: TGTGCCACCAGCAGAGGGGGACAGGGTCGGGAAAAACTGTTTTTT. This sequence encodes CATSRGGQGREKLFF.

This clone was observed a single time. V usage is TRBV7-9 and J usage is TRBJ1-1; a weak D match, TRBD1 (5 bases). CDR1 SEHNR and CDR2 FQNEAQ come from the germline V gene (reference sequence). This CDR3 region has 13 residues. Trimming pared 5 bases from V and 7 bases from J, leaving 14 bases between. CDR3 protein: CASSNQGGGEAFF. CDR3 nucleotides: TGTGCCAGCAGCAATCAGGGCGGGGGTGAAGCTTTCTTT. Using reference TRBV7-9 and TRBJ1-1 for the parts outside the CDR3, the full variable domain is DTGVSQNPRHKITKRGQNVTFRCDPISEHNRLYWYRQTLGQGPEFLTYFQNEAQLEKSRLLSDRFSAERPKGSFSTLEIQRTEQGDSAMYLCASSNQGGGEAFFGQGTRLTVV.

V is TRBV28 and J is TRBJ1-2; tentative D call: TRBD1 (5 bases). The CDR3 is 13 residues long. Trimming left V 6 bases short and J 2 bases short, with 10 bases between. Germline V gene sequence: CDR1 MDHEN, CDR2 SYDVKM. The CDR3 sequence is CASRWGTNYGYTF. In nucleotides, the CDR3 is TGTGCCAGCAGATGGGGGACCAACTATGGCTACACCTTC.

CDR3 residues: CASSFGQGGTDTQYF. The CDR3 DNA sequence: TGTGCCAGCAGCTTCGGTCAGGGGGGTACAGATACGCAGTATTTT. This sequence joins TRBV5-4 and TRBJ2-3; tentatively, D is TRBD1 (7 bases). Trimming stripped 2 bases from V and 3 bases from J, with 13 bases between. This CDR3 is 15 amino acids long. Looked up from germline, CDR1 is SGHNT and CDR2 is YYREEE (reference sequence).

The chain has TRBV11-2 and TRBJ1-6; weak D call: TRBD1 (5 bases). V was pared by 5 bases and J by 7 bases, with 12 bases between. The CDR3 loop spans 14 amino acids. Germline assignment: CDR1 SGHAT and CDR2 FQNNGV. CDR3 protein: CASSPGQLNSPLHF. The CDR3 DNA sequence: TGTGCCAGCAGCCCAGGGCAGCTGAATTCACCCCTCCACTTT.

The table lists this clone with a count of one. The rearrangement joins TRBV5-6 to TRBJ2-5; the D gene could be TRBD1 or TRBD2 (5 bases each). From germline, CDR1 is SGHDT and CDR2 YYEEEE. Trimming removed 6 bases from V and 10 bases from J, with 19 bases in between. The CDR3 consists of 13 residues. The CDR3 nucleotides read TGTGCCAGCATGCCCGGGACCAAAGGGGACCAGTACTTC. This codes for CASMPGTKGDQYF.

The chain has TRBV10-3 and TRBJ2-3, with 9 bases lining up with TRBD2. Germline V CDR1 and CDR2: ENHRY, SYGVKD. V trimming: 0 bases; J trimming: 0 bases; junction bases outside the gene matches: 4. This CDR3 has 17 residues. The CDR3 reads CAISESIAGASTDTQYF. CDR3 DNA sequence: TGTGCCATCAGTGAGTCGATAGCGGGGGCTAGCACAGATACGCAGTATTTT.

V gene TRBV5-1 combines with J gene TRBJ1-5, with D possibly TRBD1 on 5 matching bases. Per germline, CDR1 SGHRS and CDR2 YFSETQ. CDR3 length: 15 residues. Trimming took off 0 bases at V and 1 base at J, with 8 bases between the two ends. CDR3: CASSLAGDSNQPQHF. DNA of the CDR3: TGCGCCAGCAGCTTGGCCGGGGACAGCAATCAGCCCCAGCATTTT.

The table lists this clone with a few counts. The chain combines TRBV6-5 with TRBJ1-4; D remains ambiguous. With 0 bases removed from V and 3 bases from J, the gap between germline ends came to 11 bases. The CDR3 is 16 residues long. Germline assignment: CDR1 MNHEY and CDR2 SVGAGI. The CDR3 is CASSYSGSGANEKLFF. For the CDR3, the DNA is TGTGCCAGCAGTTACTCAGGGTCAGGAGCTAATGAAAAACTGTTTTTT.

This chain joins TRBV5-1 and TRBJ1-4, with no clear D. The CDR3 consists of 14 residues. CDR1 is SGHRS, CDR2 YFSETQ, per germline. The germline V and J ends were trimmed by 0 bases and 8 bases, with 11 bases remaining between them. The CDR3 DNA follows: TGCGCCAGCAGCTTGGACAGCTCGGGAGAAAAACTGTTTTTT. Amino acids: CASSLDSSGEKLFF.

A few counts support this clone. The CDR3 DNA sequence: TGTGCCAGCAGCAGGGAGAACACCGGGGAGCTGTTTTTT. Encoded protein: CASSRENTGELFF. The chain recombines TRBV2 with TRBJ2-2, with D possibly being TRBD1 (5 bases). With 6 bases removed from V and 1 base from J, the gap between germline ends came to 6 bases. Germline-derived CDR1 and CDR2 are SNHLY and FYNNEI. This CDR3 has 13 residues.

The V and J genes are TRBV6-1 and TRBJ2-3, with 7 positions matching TRBD1. The V gene end was trimmed by 10 bases and the J gene end by 2 bases; junction bases not matched to a gene: 6. Germline values: CDR1 MNHNS, CDR2 SASEGT. CDR3 length equals 13 residues. CDR3 coding DNA: TGTGCCATCCGACAGGGTCACACAGATACGCAGTATTTT. Its translation: CAIRQGHTDTQYF.

This clone has a handful of counts. The chain has TRBV27 and TRBJ2-1, with D perhaps TRBD2 (6 bases). Germline CDR1 MNHEY, CDR2 SMNVEV (reference sequence). CDR3 length equals 15 residues. V gave up 3 bases and J gave up 5 bases, with 14 bases separating them. The CDR3 reads CASSFGTAGNNEQFF. The CDR3 nucleotides read TGTGCCAGCAGTTTCGGTACGGCGGGGAACAATGAGCAGTTCTTC.

The chain carries TRBV19 and TRBJ1-1, with 7 bases lining up with TRBD1. The V gene's germline CDR1 is LNHDA and CDR2 SQIVND (reference sequence). V lost 5 bases and J lost 0; bases outside the gene matches: 12. The CDR3 covers 17 residues. CDR3 sequence reads: CASSYLSPGTVNTEAFF. The CDR3 nucleotides read TGTGCCAGTAGTTACTTAAGCCCGGGGACAGTGAACACTGAAGCTTTCTTT.

The V and J genes are TRBV5-1 and TRBJ2-2; the D gene is possibly TRBD1 (6 bases). CDR3 length: 16 amino acids. Germline V CDR1 and CDR2: SGHRS, YFSETQ. V lost 0 bases and J lost 5, with 14 bases in between. This CDR3 reads CASSLDGGSGTGELFF. The CDR3 DNA reads as TGCGCCAGCAGCTTGGATGGGGGCTCGGGAACCGGGGAGCTGTTTTTT.

This clone was observed a single time. The gene calls are TRBV10-3 and TRBJ2-5; TRBD1 or TRBD2 may be the D gene (6 bases each). The CDR3 length is 16 residues. Germline lookup yields CDR1 ENHRY and CDR2 SYGVKD. V lost 0 bases and J 4 bases, leaving 15 bases between the germline ends. CDR3 DNA sequence: TGTGCCATCAGTGAGTCGGAACAGGGAGGAATAGAGACCCAGTACTTC. As protein: CAISESEQGGIETQYF.

V gene TRBV28 combines with J gene TRBJ2-1; D might be TRBD2 (6 bases). Germline V gene lookup returns CDR1 MDHEN and CDR2 SYDVKM. V was cut by 2 bases and J by 1 base, with 15 bases left in between. This CDR3 comprises 17 residues. DNA of the CDR3: TGTGCCAGCAGTTTAGGTGGACGGAGGGTGTCCTACAATGAGCAGTTCTTC. Amino acids: CASSLGGRRVSYNEQFF.

DNA of the CDR3: TGTGCCAGCAGCCCGGCTAGCGGGACGAACACCGGGGAGCTGTTTTTT. It codes for CASSPASGTNTGELFF. The chain recombines TRBV7-3 with TRBJ2-2; 9 nucleotides agree with TRBD2. The germline V gene encodes CDR1 SGHTA and CDR2 FQGTGA. The CDR3 is made up of 16 amino acids. V was pared by 5 bases and J by 0 bases, with 4 bases of the junction left unmatched. Looking up the rest from reference TRBV7-3 and TRBJ2-2 gives the full variable domain: GAGVSQTPSNKVTEKGKYVELRCDPISGHTALYWYRQSLGQGPEFLIYFQGTGAADDSGLPNDRFFAVRPEGSVSTLKIQRTERGDSAVYLCASSPASGTNTGELFFGEGSRLTVL.

The chain carries TRBV7-9 and TRBJ2-3; D gene uncertain. CDR1 and CDR2 from the germline V gene are SEHNR and FQNEAQ (reference sequence). This CDR3 is 14 amino acids long. Deletions cut 5 bases from V and 6 bases from J, with 15 bases between. The DNA for the CDR3 is TGTGCCAGCAGCCTCGACTGGGCCCCCGATACGCAGTATTTT. It codes for CASSLDWAPDTQYF.

V usage is TRBV7-2 and J usage is TRBJ2-1; no firm D call. The ends were cut back, 6 bases at V and 8 bases at J, with 20 bases in the middle. The CDR3 is 15 amino acids. From germline, CDR1 is SGHTA and CDR2 FQGNSA. The DNA for the CDR3 is TGTGCCAGCAGACTGGACCCAGAAAGGGTTCATGAGCAGTTCTTC. Protein sequence: CASRLDPERVHEQFF.

As to this clone: Other DNA sequences from this sample encode an identical CDR3 as well. The chain uses TRBV30 and TRBJ1-6; D is unresolved. The CDR3 has 16 amino acids. Germline V lookup: CDR1 GTSNPN, CDR2 SVGIG (reference sequence). V was trimmed by 0 bases and J by 0 bases, leaving 9 bases between them. DNA for the CDR3: TGTGCCTGGAGTGTACTCGGGAGCTCCTATAATTCACCCCTCCACTTT. Translating it yields CAWSVLGSSYNSPLHF.

The V gene is TRBV7-9, the J gene TRBJ2-1; a possible D gene is TRBD1 (6 bases). V was cut by 4 bases and J by 7 bases, with 11 bases left in between. The CDR3 is 13 amino acids. The germline CDR1 and CDR2 sequences are SEHNR and FQNEAQ (reference sequence). The CDR3 DNA sequence: TGTGCCAGCAGCTACCGGACAGCGAATGAGCAGTTCTTC. As protein: CASSYRTANEQFF.

This sequence joins TRBV6-5 and TRBJ1-4, with 9 bases aligning to TRBD1. CDR3 length equals 13 residues. V dropped 4 bases and J dropped 10; count of bases not matched to a gene: 4. Germline V CDR1 and CDR2: MNHEY, SVGAGI. CDR3 nucleotide sequence: TGTGCCAGCAGTTTTGACAGGGGGAGAAAACTGTTTTTT. This encodes CASSFDRGRKLFF.

V and J are TRBV4-1 and TRBJ1-1, with D possibly TRBD1 on 5 matching bases. With 0 bases removed from V and 1 base from J, the gap between germline ends came to 9 bases. This CDR3 spans 15 amino acids. CDR1 and CDR2 (germline): MGHRA, YSYEKL. This CDR3 reads CASSQDRRGNTEAFF. As DNA, the CDR3 is TGCGCCAGCAGCCAAGACAGGAGGGGGAACACTGAAGCTTTCTTT.